One sample yielded the 30 T cell receptor beta chains listed below, sequenced in a study of beta chain features in type 1 diabetes. Study results and limitations: TCRB CDR3s were moderately but significantly shorter in Type 1 diabetes patients in all four CD4+ subsets.

No antigen has been assigned to these receptors. Investigators reverse transcribed all isolated RNA, so they sequenced expressed TCRB transcripts. The method was immunoSEQ multiplex PCR; TCRdb's version includes in-frame clones alone and lacks a portion of them. The sample yields over 650,000 clones, more than 12% seen once. The sequencing sample was made of naive CD4+ T cells from blood. These receptors originate from a man in his late teens or twenties with type 1 diabetes.

This clone was observed a few times. J is TRBJ2-4 and V is TRBV6-1; TRBD1 matches 9 bases. Losses at the gene ends were 3 bases for V and 3 bases for J; bases not matched to a gene: 6. The CDR3 extends over 16 amino acids. CDR1 and CDR2 (germline): MNHNS, SASEGT. The CDR3 region is CASSDGQGIGKNIQYF. In DNA, the CDR3 is TGTGCCAGCAGTGACGGACAGGGGATAGGCAAAAACATTCAGTACTTC.

This chain uses TRBV5-1 with TRBJ1-6; D may be TRBD1 (5 bases). V lost 4 bases, J lost 6 bases, and 20 bases lay in between. This CDR3 is 17 amino acids long. Germline loops: CDR1 SGHRS, CDR2 YFSETQ. CDR3: CASSRTKGIGFNSPLHF. CDR3 coding DNA: TGCGCCAGCAGCCGGACAAAGGGGATCGGTTTTAATTCACCCCTCCACTTT. The whole variable domain, remainder taken from reference TRBV5-1 and TRBJ1-6, is KAGVTQTPRYLIKTRGQQVTLSCSPISGHRSVSWYQQTPGQGLQFLFEYFSETQRNKGNFPGRFSGRQFSNSRSEMNVSTLELGDSALYLCASSRTKGIGFNSPLHFGNGTRLTVT.

The chain combines TRBV6-1 with TRBJ1-4; 7 bases agree with TRBD1. Germline CDR1 MNHNS, CDR2 SASEGT. This CDR3 is built from 15 residues. Trimming cost V 6 bases and J 6 bases; bases outside gene matches: 10. The CDR3 loop reads CASSPFSGGDEKLFF. CDR3 in DNA: TGTGCCAGCAGCCCGTTTTCAGGGGGGGATGAAAAACTGTTTTTT.

This clone was recorded a few times. CDR3 in DNA: TGTGCCAGCAGTGAAGGAGGTATCAGCTCCTACGAGCAGTACTTC. It translates to CASSEGGISSYEQYF. V is TRBV2 and J is TRBJ2-7; no clear D. The CDR3 sequence is 15 residues long. Trimming removed 1 base from V and 0 bases from J, with 10 bases in between. Germline V gene sequence: CDR1 SNHLY, CDR2 FYNNEI.

This clone was picked up many times. This chain joins TRBV7-9 and TRBJ2-2; a weak D match, TRBD2 (5 bases). The V and J ends lost 5 bases and 1 base respectively, with 11 bases between them. The CDR3 is 15 amino acids. Germline loops: CDR1 SEHNR, CDR2 FQNEAQ (reference sequence). The DNA for the CDR3 is TGTGCCAGCAGCCTGAGGGCGGTGAACACCGGGGAGCTGTTTTTT. It encodes CASSLRAVNTGELFF.

V is TRBV6-5 and J is TRBJ1-5; possible D gene TRBD1, 6 bases. The CDR3 extends over 14 amino acids. V shed 9 bases and J shed 1 base, with 13 bases lying between them. Per the germline V gene, CDR1 is MNHEY and CDR2 is SVGAGI. The CDR3 loop is CASTGHPSNQPQHF. CDR3 nucleotide sequence: TGTGCCAGTACAGGGCATCCAAGCAATCAGCCCCAGCATTTT.

Concerning this clone: Other nucleotide sequences in the sample specify the same CDR3. V gene TRBV18 combines with J gene TRBJ1-1, with a weak D call TRBD1 (5 bases). Trimming left V 1 base short and J 3 bases short, with 6 bases between. The V gene's germline CDR1 is KGHSH and CDR2 LQKENI. CDR3 length equals 13 residues. CDR3 sequence (DNA): TGTGCCAGCTCACCACGGGGGGACACTGAAGCTTTCTTT. Translated: CASSPRGDTEAFF.

CDR3 loop: CASSPLAGGRETQYF. In nucleotides, the CDR3 is TGTGCCAGCAGCCCCCTAGCGGGAGGGCGGGAGACCCAGTACTTC. The genes are TRBV9 and TRBJ2-5; 12 nucleotides align to TRBD2. The CDR3 length is 15 residues. Trimming at V came to 4 bases and at J to 5 bases, leaving 6 bases not matched to a gene. Germline CDR1 and CDR2: SGDLS and YYNGEE.

The rearrangement links TRBV27 to TRBJ2-1; TRBD2 aligns across 12 bases. With 7 bases clipped from V and 4 bases from J, the junction kept 5 bases outside the gene matches. Per germline, CDR1 MNHEY and CDR2 SMNVEV (reference sequence). The CDR3 extends over 15 amino acids. CDR3 in DNA: TGTGCCAGCACCTTACTAGCGGGGGGTTACAATGAGCAGTTCTTC. Its translation: CASTLLAGGYNEQFF.

This chain connects TRBV30 to TRBJ2-1; 14 bases are a match to TRBD2. The germline CDR1 and CDR2 sequences are GTSNPN and SVGIG (reference sequence). V dropped 0 bases and J dropped 13; count of bases not matched to a gene: 11. The CDR3 totals 16 residues. The CDR3 spells CAWSVQGTSGRNSQFF. The CDR3 nucleotides are TGTGCCTGGAGTGTACAAGGGACTAGCGGGAGAAATTCACAGTTCTTC.

About this clone: The sample contains more than one DNA sequence encoding this CDR3. The chain combines TRBV30 with TRBJ1-5; possible D gene TRBD1, 5 bases. From germline, CDR1 is GTSNPN and CDR2 SVGIG (reference sequence). The CDR3 sequence is 13 residues long. V lost 5 bases, J lost 2 bases, and 10 bases lay in between. The chain's CDR3 is CAWERGGNQPQHF. CDR3 nucleotides: TGTGCCTGGGAACGGGGGGGCAATCAGCCCCAGCATTTT.

The V and J genes are TRBV10-3 and TRBJ2-7; the D gene is possibly TRBD1 (6 bases). In germline, CDR1 is ENHRY, CDR2 SYGVKD. This CDR3 spans 11 amino acids. Trimming cost V 11 bases and J 4 bases, with 12 bases left between them. This CDR3 is CASTGAYEQYF. The DNA of the CDR3 is TGTGCCTCGACAGGAGCTTACGAGCAGTACTTC.

The chain recombines TRBV25-1 with TRBJ1-4, with TRBD1 as a possible D gene (6 bases). V lost 2 bases and J 7 bases, leaving 14 bases between the germline ends. Germline assignment: CDR1 MGHDK and CDR2 SYGVNS. CDR3 length: 15 amino acids. CDR3 loop: CASSEGDRWGEKLFF. For the CDR3, the DNA is TGTGCCAGCAGTGAAGGAGACAGGTGGGGTGAAAAACTGTTTTTT.

This clone was found a few times. V gene TRBV2 combines with J gene TRBJ2-5; the D call may be TRBD1 or TRBD2 (5 bases each). V lost 3 bases and J lost 1, with 12 bases in between. The germline CDR1 and CDR2 sequences are SNHLY and FYNNEI. CDR3 length: 15 amino acids. The DNA for the CDR3 is TGTGCCAGCAGTGAGACCGAGGGGCCCCAAGAGACCCAGTACTTC. Translating gives CASSETEGPQETQYF.

As DNA, the CDR3 is TGTGCCCGCCTCACATTTGTGGGTAAGACTTCTGGGGCCAACGTCCTGACTTTC. It is translated as CARLTFVGKTSGANVLTF. This rearrangement joins TRBV27 to TRBJ2-6; D not resolved. Per the germline V gene, CDR1 is MNHEY and CDR2 is SMNVEV (reference sequence). V was cut by 11 bases and J by 1 base, with 24 bases left in between. The CDR3 is 18 amino acids.

The rearrangement links TRBV4-2 to TRBJ1-2, with 9 nucleotides matching TRBD1. Germline V CDR1 and CDR2: LGHNA, YNFKEQ. The CDR3 extends over 17 amino acids. Trimming cost V 0 bases and J 7 bases; bases outside gene matches: 12. The CDR3 DNA is TGTGCCAGCAGCCAAGATCAGGGTCGGGACAGGGCGGGTGGCTACACCTTC. Translated: CASSQDQGRDRAGGYTF.

There are a few counts of this clone. This rearrangement joins TRBV9 to TRBJ1-2; a weak D match, TRBD1 (6 bases). This CDR3 has 15 residues. The V gene's germline CDR1 is SGDLS and CDR2 YYNGEE. The V end was cut by 7 bases, the J end by 3 bases, with 19 bases between. CDR3 sequence reads: CASSPQLDRYYGYTF. CDR3 in DNA: TGTGCCAGCTCTCCGCAGCTCGACAGGTACTATGGCTACACCTTC. Combining the CDR3 with reference TRBV9 and TRBJ1-2 gives the whole variable domain DSGVTQTPKHLITATGQRVTLRCSPRSGDLSVYWYQQSLDQGLQFLIQYYNGEERAKGNILERFSAQQFPDLHSELNLSSLELGDSALYFCASSPQLDRYYGYTFGSGTRLTVV.

A few counts support this clone. V usage is TRBV19 and J usage is TRBJ2-2, with D uncertain. The germline V and J ends were trimmed by 1 base and 6 bases, with 6 bases remaining between them. Germline V gene data show CDR1 as LNHDA and CDR2 as SQIVND (reference sequence). This CDR3 comprises 13 residues. The CDR3 protein is CASSIVVSGELFF. CDR3 bases: TGTGCCAGTAGTATAGTTGTATCCGGGGAGCTGTTTTTT. Together with reference TRBV19 and TRBJ2-2, the CDR3 gives the full variable domain: DGGITQSPKYLFRKEGQNVTLSCEQNLNHDAMYWYRQDPGQGLRLIYYSQIVNDFQKGDIAEGYSVSREKKESFPLTVTSAQKNPTAFYLCASSIVVSGELFFGEGSRLTVL.

This chain's CDR3 is CAWAGSGQPQHF. For the CDR3, the DNA is TGTGCCTGGGCAGGGTCGGGTCAGCCCCAGCATTTT. The J gene is TRBJ1-5, the V gene TRBV30, with a weak D call TRBD1 (5 bases). Trimming shortened V by 5 bases and J by 6 bases, and 11 bases separated the two germline ends. CDR1 is GTSNPN, CDR2 SVGIG, per germline (reference sequence). This CDR3 has 12 amino acids.

The chain joins TRBV7-2 to TRBJ1-2; 7 bases fit TRBD1. V lost 6 bases, J lost 6 bases, and 7 bases stayed unmatched. The V gene's germline CDR1 is SGHTA and CDR2 FQGNSA. This CDR3 has 13 amino acids. The chain's CDR3 is CASRATGRHGYTF. The CDR3 nucleotides are TGTGCCAGCAGAGCGACAGGGCGGCATGGCTACACCTTC.

V usage is TRBV29-1 and J usage is TRBJ2-6; no clear D. V lost 2 bases and J 0 bases, leaving 5 bases between the germline ends. The germline CDR1 and CDR2 sequences are SQVTM and ANQGSEA. CDR3 size: 14 residues. DNA of the CDR3: TGCAGCGTTGAACAAGGCTCTGGGGCCAACGTCCTGACTTTC. This translates into CSVEQGSGANVLTF. The full variable domain, completed using reference TRBV29-1 and TRBJ2-6, is SAVISQKPSRDICQRGTSLTIQCQVDSQVTMMFWYRQQPGQSLTLIATANQGSEATYESGFVIDKFPISRPNLTFSTLTVSNMSPEDSSIYLCSVEQGSGANVLTFGAGSRLTVL.

The J gene is TRBJ1-2, the V gene TRBV4-2, with a tentative D call TRBD1 (6 bases). Germline-derived CDR1 and CDR2 are LGHNA and YNFKEQ. This CDR3 is built from 15 residues. V was shortened by 0 bases and J by 2 bases, with 10 bases between the two germline ends. The CDR3 bases are TGTGCCAGCAGCCAAGAGGGGGCGCCGAACTATGGCTACACCTTC. Protein product: CASSQEGAPNYGYTF.

This rearrangement joins TRBV30 to TRBJ1-2; D might be TRBD1 (5 bases). Trimming stripped 0 bases from V and 4 bases from J, with 12 bases between. The CDR3 length is 14 residues. In germline, CDR1 is GTSNPN, CDR2 SVGIG (reference sequence). In DNA, the CDR3 is TGTGCCTGGAGTGTATTGGGGGAGCCCTATGGCTACACCTTC. As protein: CAWSVLGEPYGYTF.

In its sample, this clone was seen a few times. V is TRBV19 and J is TRBJ2-1; 9 bases fit TRBD1. The CDR3 spans 13 residues. Germline assignment: CDR1 LNHDA and CDR2 SQIVND (reference sequence). V lost 9 bases, J lost 7 bases, and 7 bases stayed unmatched. CDR3 sequence reads: CASKDRGENEQFF. The CDR3 nucleotides read TGTGCCAGCAAGGACAGGGGTGAGAATGAGCAGTTCTTC.

This clone turned up a few times. The chain is built from TRBV7-2 and TRBJ2-1; tentative D call: TRBD1 (7 bases). Trimming took off 3 bases at V and 7 bases at J, with 13 bases between the two ends. Germline values: CDR1 SGHTA, CDR2 FQGNSA. This CDR3 comprises 14 residues. In DNA, the CDR3 is TGTGCCAGCAGCTTCGGACAGGCGGGGAATGAGCAGTTCTTC. It yields the protein CASSFGQAGNEQFF.

This rearrangement joins TRBV18 to TRBJ2-2, with D uncertain. This CDR3 spans 16 amino acids. V was clipped by 3 bases and J by 1 base, with 12 bases between them. Germline assignment: CDR1 KGHSH and CDR2 LQKENI. In DNA, the CDR3 is TGTGCCAGCTCACCGTCCCCCAGGTTGAACACCGGGGAGCTGTTTTTT. It is translated as CASSPSPRLNTGELFF.

This clone appeared a few times. J is TRBJ1-5 and V is TRBV7-9; the match to TRBD1 covers 10 bases. The CDR3 sequence is 15 residues long. J lost 5 bases, V lost 4 bases, and 5 bases had no gene match. Germline V gene sequence: CDR1 SEHNR, CDR2 FQNEAQ (reference sequence). The CDR3 coding sequence is TGTGCCAGCAGCTCCACGGGACAGGGGCATCAGCCCCAGCATTTT. Translating it yields CASSSTGQGHQPQHF. The full variable domain, with the rest looked up from reference TRBV7-9 and TRBJ1-5, is DTGVSQNPRHKITKRGQNVTFRCDPISEHNRLYWYRQTLGQGPEFLTYFQNEAQLEKSRLLSDRFSAERPKGSFSTLEIQRTEQGDSAMYLCASSSTGQGHQPQHFGDGTRLSIL.

This clone was observed a few times. The gene calls are TRBV5-4 and TRBJ2-4; D gene ambiguous. Trimming pared 0 bases from V and 3 bases from J, leaving 13 bases between. Germline loops: CDR1 SGHNT, CDR2 YYREEE (reference sequence). The CDR3 sequence is 16 residues long. The CDR3 sequence is CASSLGGDWGKNIQYF. The CDR3 nucleotides are TGTGCCAGCAGCTTGGGTGGGGATTGGGGCAAAAACATTCAGTACTTC.

There are a few counts of this clone. V usage is TRBV5-1 and J usage is TRBJ1-1; D is possibly TRBD1 (6 bases). Looked up from germline, CDR1 is SGHRS and CDR2 is YFSETQ. The CDR3 is made up of 15 amino acids. Trimming removed 0 bases from V and 4 bases from J, with 13 bases in between. CDR3 coding DNA: TGCGCCAGCAGCTTGGGGACAGCCGTATTCACTGAAGCTTTCTTT. Amino acids: CASSLGTAVFTEAFF.

This clone occurred a few times. V is TRBV5-1 and J is TRBJ2-3; possibly TRBD2 for D (5 bases). Germline CDR1 SGHRS, CDR2 YFSETQ. The CDR3 length is 14 residues. The ends were cut back, 4 bases at V and 1 base at J, with 10 bases in the middle. The CDR3 nucleotides are TGCGCCAGCAGCCGGGGTGAAGGCACAGATACGCAGTATTTT. It yields the protein CASSRGEGTDTQYF.